This entry lists 8 T cell receptor beta chains sequenced from one sample in a study of response to subunit inactivated influenza vaccine. One entry per CDR3 protein results from TCRdb running MiXCR on the RT-PCR reads. The repertoire has roughly 700,000 distinct CDR3 sequences, roughly 14% of them found once; the top ten carry roughly 6.4%. Here the sequenced sample was PBMCs from blood, taken less than 15 days before vaccination. Every receptor here comes from a man aged 45 to 65 who received an inactivated influenza vaccine.

The chain recombines TRBV5-1 with TRBJ1-5; 10 bases line up with TRBD1. Germline V lookup: CDR1 SGHRS, CDR2 YFSETQ. This CDR3 is 17 amino acids long. Trimming took 4 bases from V and 5 from J; bases not matched to a gene: 12. Here the CDR3 reads CASSPDPGQGRYQPQHF. Here the CDR3 DNA reads TGCGCCAGCAGCCCCGACCCGGGACAGGGGAGGTATCAGCCCCAGCATTTT.

In its sample, this clonotype was seen many times. The V and J genes are TRBV9 and TRBJ2-1; weak D call: TRBD1 (6 bases). Germline CDR1 and CDR2: SGDLS and YYNGEE. Trimming removed 3 bases from V and 6 bases from J, with 10 bases in between. The CDR3 is 13 residues long. The CDR3 nucleotides are TGTGCCAGCAGCGCCAGGGGTGGCAATGAGCAGTTCTTC. Translating it yields CASSARGGNEQFF.

This clonotype has more than one count but fewer than ten. The chain recombines TRBV5-6 with TRBJ2-7; tentatively, D is TRBD2 (6 bases). The CDR3 is made up of 14 amino acids. Trimming stripped 4 bases from V and 1 base from J, with 12 bases between. Germline V gene lookup returns CDR1 SGHDT and CDR2 YYEEEE. The CDR3 sequence is CASSPERVSYEQYF. The CDR3 DNA is TGTGCCAGCAGCCCGGAGCGGGTTTCCTACGAGCAGTACTTC.

CDR3 in amino acids: CSASDSLRANSYEQYF. Here the CDR3 DNA reads TGCAGTGCTTCTGACAGCCTACGAGCAAACTCCTACGAGCAGTACTTC. This chain uses TRBV20-1 with TRBJ2-7; maybe TRBD1 (5 bases). The CDR3 length is 16 residues. Deletions cut 5 bases from V and 0 bases from J, with 20 bases between. Germline values: CDR1 DFQATT, CDR2 SNEGSKA (reference sequence).

Only a few counts were recorded for this clonotype. This rearrangement joins TRBV5-1 to TRBJ2-1; 9 positions agree with TRBD1. V lost 3 bases, J lost 6 bases, and 4 bases stayed unmatched. The CDR3 has 14 amino acids. The germline CDR1 and CDR2 sequences are SGHRS and YFSETQ. CDR3 amino acids: CASSSRTGVNEQFF. DNA for the CDR3: TGCGCCAGCAGCTCCAGGACAGGGGTCAATGAGCAGTTCTTC.

This clonotype occurred once. A much larger clone is a single base away; this may be a read error. The gene calls are TRBV12-3 or TRBV12-4 and TRBJ1-3; D gene uncertain. The CDR3 is 15 residues long. For the CDR3, the DNA is TGTGCCAGCAGCCATTCGACGGACTCTGGAACCACCATATATTTT. Translation gives CASSHSTDSGTTIYF.

The V gene is TRBV5-6, the J gene TRBJ2-7; 8 bases are a match to TRBD1. The CDR3 extends over 15 amino acids. The V gene's germline CDR1 is SGHDT and CDR2 YYEEEE. V gave up 4 bases and J gave up 2 bases; unmatched junction bases: 8. The CDR3 sequence is CASSEGTGFPYEQYF. CDR3 nucleotides: TGTGCCAGCAGCGAAGGGACAGGTTTCCCCTACGAGCAGTACTTC.

The V call is TRBV7-8, the J call TRBJ2-2; D uncertain. The germline V gene encodes CDR1 SGHVS and CDR2 FQNEAQ. V lost 5 bases, J lost 0 bases, and 13 bases lay in between. This CDR3 comprises 16 residues. CDR3 DNA sequence: TGTGCCAGCAGCCCCTCCCGAAGATCGAACACCGGGGAGCTGTTTTTT. The encoded protein is CASSPSRRSNTGELFF.